This T cell receptor (beta chain) was observed in a study of shared clonotypes between healthy human individuals. This clone was found once. This CDR3 region has 14 residues. Trimming removed 6 bases at V and 6 bases at J, with 16 bases between. CDR1 is SGHTS and CDR2 is YDEGEE in the germline V gene. Authors' analysis steps: Owing to the provision of junction-only sequences devoid of quality scores by immunoSEQ, filtering differed. Here immunoSEQ multiplex PCR was the method, and the copy in TCRdb shows in-frame clones only, minus some. That table is the source of V, J and clone size, and D and trimming were worked out from the DNA. The table records hundreds of thousands of clones, approximately 79% of them present only once. Researchers partitioned CD4+ cells into CD45RA+ naive and CD45RA-negative memory subsets.

The sample consisted of memory CD4+ T cells sorted from blood. Indicated subset: CD45RA-negative fraction. V gene TRBV5-8 combines with J gene TRBJ2-1; D possibly corresponds to TRBD1 (6 bases). This receptor was taken from a woman aged 30 to 39 in good health. The CDR3 sequence: CASNNGQPRNEQFF. DNA for the CDR3: TGTGCCAGCAACAATGGACAGCCGCGCAATGAGCAGTTCTTC. The variable domain in full, with the rest retrieved from reference TRBV5-8 and TRBJ2-1, is EAGVTQSPTHLIKTRGQQATLRCSPISGHTSVYWYQQALGLGLQFLLWYDEGEERNRGNFPPRFSGRQFPNYSSELNVNALELEDSALYLCASNNGQPRNEQFFGPGTRLTVL.